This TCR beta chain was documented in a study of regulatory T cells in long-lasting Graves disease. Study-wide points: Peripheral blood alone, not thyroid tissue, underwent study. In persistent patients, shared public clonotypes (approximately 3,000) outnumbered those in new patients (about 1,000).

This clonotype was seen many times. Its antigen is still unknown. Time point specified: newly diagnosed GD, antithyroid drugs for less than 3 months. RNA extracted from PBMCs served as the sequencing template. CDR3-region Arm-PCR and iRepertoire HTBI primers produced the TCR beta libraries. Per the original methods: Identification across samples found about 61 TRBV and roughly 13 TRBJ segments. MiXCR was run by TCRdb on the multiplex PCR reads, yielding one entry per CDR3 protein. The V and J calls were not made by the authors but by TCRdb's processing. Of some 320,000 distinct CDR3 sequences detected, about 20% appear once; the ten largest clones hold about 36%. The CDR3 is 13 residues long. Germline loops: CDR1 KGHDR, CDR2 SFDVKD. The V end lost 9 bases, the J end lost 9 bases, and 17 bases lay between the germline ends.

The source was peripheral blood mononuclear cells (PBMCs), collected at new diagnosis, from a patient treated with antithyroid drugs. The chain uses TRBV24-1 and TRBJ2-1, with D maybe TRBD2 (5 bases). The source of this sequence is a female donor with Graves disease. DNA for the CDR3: TGTGCCACCGAAACCTCTGGGAGTAGTGAGCAGTTCTTC. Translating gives CATETSGSSEQFF.